The rows below give T cell receptor beta chains drawn from one sample of a study of blood T cell repertoires in COVID-19. Profiled with immunoSEQ multiplex PCR; TCRdb holds only in-frame clones, not every one. The sample contains around 100,000 clones, approximately 83% of which appear only once. Sequencing input: peripheral blood. The receptors derive from an older woman with acute or convalescent COVID-19. Each CDR3 is given without its conserved first and last residue.

>TRBV3-1/TRBV3-2|TRBJ2-3
ASSQDLAGPSTDTQY
>TRBV28|TRBJ2-2
AVHSRDANTGELF
>TRBV2|TRBJ2-5
ASSRTAGATGETQY
>TRBV5-1|TRBJ2-3
ASRLEDTQY
>TRBV13|TRBJ2-7
ASSLTPSGLLGLNEQY
>TRBV6-5|TRBJ2-1
ASSYSTRSDGEQF
>TRBV1|TRBJ2-2
TSSQGGRLNTGELF
>TRBV11-3|TRBJ2-2
ASSEVSPGELF
>TRBV7-6|TRBJ2-3
ASSLGFSSDTQY
>TRBV7-2|TRBJ1-5
ASSLARGNQPQH
>TRBV24-1|TRBJ2-5
ATSESSGRASETQY
>TRBV3-1/TRBV3-2|TRBJ2-3
ASSPPGRVRTDTQY
>TRBV2|TRBJ1-2
ASSEQGNYGYT
>TRBV15|TRBJ2-5
ATSGVGTSGQETQY
>TRBV19|TRBJ1-4
ASSPTTGLNEKLF
>TRBV5-6|TRBJ2-4
ASSLDGEDTKNIQY
>TRBV28|TRBJ1-2
ASRSTGERYGYT
>TRBV6-1|TRBJ2-1
ASSEIRASGYNEQF
>TRBV5-1|TRBJ2-1
ASSLRENSPYNEQF
>TRBV10-1|TRBJ1-1
ASSPGFGTEAF